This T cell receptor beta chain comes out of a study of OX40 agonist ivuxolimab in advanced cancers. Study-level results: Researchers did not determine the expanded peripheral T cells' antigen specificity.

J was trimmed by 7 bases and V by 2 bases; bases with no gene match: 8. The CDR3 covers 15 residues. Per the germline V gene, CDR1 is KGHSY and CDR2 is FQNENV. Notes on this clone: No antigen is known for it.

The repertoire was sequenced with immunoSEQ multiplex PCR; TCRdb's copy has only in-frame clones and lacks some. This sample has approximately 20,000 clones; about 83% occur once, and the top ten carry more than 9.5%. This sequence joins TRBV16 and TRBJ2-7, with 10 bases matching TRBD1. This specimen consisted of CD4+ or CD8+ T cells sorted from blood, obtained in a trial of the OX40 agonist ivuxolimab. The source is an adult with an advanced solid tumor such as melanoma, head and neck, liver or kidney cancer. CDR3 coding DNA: TGTGCCAGCAGCCAACCGGGACAGGGGCGCCGGGAGCAGTACTTC. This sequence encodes CASSQPGQGRREQYF.